This T cell receptor beta chain stems from a study of OX40 agonist ivuxolimab in advanced cancers. Data came from immunoSEQ multiplex PCR; TCRdb stores just in-frame clones and leaves some out. The sample consists of 30,000 to 50,000 clones, 75% to 90% of them appearing once. There are 16 residues in the CDR3. The germline V and J ends were trimmed by 0 bases and 0 bases, with 10 bases remaining between them. CDR1 and CDR2 from the germline V gene are SGHRS and YFSETQ. This chain uses TRBV5-1 with TRBJ1-3; TRBD1 might be the D (6 bases). The specimen comprised CD4+ or CD8+ T cells sorted from blood, sampled in a trial of the OX40 agonist ivuxolimab. This TCR derives from an adult with an advanced solid tumor such as melanoma, head and neck, liver or kidney cancer. The DNA of the CDR3 is TGCGCCAGCAGCTTGGGACAGGCGTCCTCTGGAAACACCATATATTTT. Translated: CASSLGQASSGNTIYF.